Below, 18 T cell receptor beta chains from the same sample are listed, as sequenced in a study of type 1 regulatory T cells. No antigens are known for them. TCRdb passed the reads through MiXCR, listing each CDR3 protein once. The data show roughly 68,000 distinct CDR3 sequences, roughly three fifths seen once. The sequenced sample consisted of cultured T cells, either the whole culture or a sorted T cell fraction (not recorded which). As to subset: Tr1-enriched cell product generated in vitro against host alloantigens. Source of these receptors: a human donor in good health.

This clonotype was detected only a few times. The J gene is TRBJ2-1, the V gene TRBV27; maybe TRBD2 (6 bases). V lost 7 bases and J lost 6, with 13 bases in between. The CDR3 is made up of 13 amino acids. Germline CDR1 reads MNHEY; CDR2 reads SMNVEV (reference sequence). The CDR3 DNA follows: TGTGCCAGCAAGGTTAGCGGCCCCAATGAGCAGTTCTTC. This sequence encodes CASKVSGPNEQFF.

This chain uses TRBV7-2 with TRBJ2-7; 9 nucleotides align to TRBD1. The length of the CDR3 is 15 residues. With V trimmed by 3 bases and J by 5 bases, 8 bases remained unmatched. Germline V gives CDR1 SGHTA, CDR2 FQGNSA. CDR3 nucleotide sequence: TGTGCCAGCAGCTTTAGGCGGGGACAGGGACACGAGCAGTACTTC. It encodes CASSFRRGQGHEQYF.

As regards this clonotype: At one end the junction does not follow the germline gene, possibly because of a read error. J is TRBJ2-6 and V is TRBV5-1, with D uncertain. Germline values: CDR1 SGHRS, CDR2 YFSETQ. The CDR3 has 15 amino acids. CDR3 in amino acids: CASSLEGSEANVLTF. The CDR3 DNA reads TGCGCCAGCAGCTTGGAAGGGTCTGAGGCCAACGTCCTGACTTTC.

The gene calls are TRBV5-1 and TRBJ2-5; maybe TRBD1 (6 bases). Germline V lookup: CDR1 SGHRS, CDR2 YFSETQ. There are 14 residues in the CDR3. Trimming cost V 0 bases and J 5 bases, with 11 bases left between them. The CDR3 sequence is CASSLEGVRETQYF. Here the CDR3 DNA reads TGCGCCAGCAGCTTGGAGGGGGTTCGCGAGACCCAGTACTTC.

A few counts support this clonotype. The V gene is TRBV28, the J gene TRBJ2-7, with D unresolved. Germline values: CDR1 MDHEN, CDR2 SYDVKM. The CDR3 is 15 residues long. Deletions cut 2 bases from V and 4 bases from J, with 15 bases between. CDR3 sequence: CASSLARGIRYEQYF. The CDR3 DNA sequence: TGTGCCAGCAGTTTAGCCCGTGGGATAAGGTACGAGCAGTACTTC.

V is TRBV5-1 and J is TRBJ1-2, with 10 bases fitting TRBD1. The CDR3 length is 14 residues. Germline V gene lookup returns CDR1 SGHRS and CDR2 YFSETQ. V was pared by 4 bases and J by 6 bases, with 6 bases of the junction left unmatched. CDR3: CASSPRGTGDGYTF. For the CDR3, the DNA is TGCGCCAGCAGCCCGAGAGGGACAGGGGATGGCTACACCTTC.

This clonotype is classed as medium-sized (0.01 to 0.1%). CDR3 DNA: TGTGCCAGCAGCTTACTACTAGCGGGTAACACCGGGGAGCTGTTTTTT. It is translated as CASSLLLAGNTGELFF. The chain links TRBV7-9 to TRBJ2-2; TRBD2 aligns across 9 bases. J gave up 2 bases and V 2 bases, and 3 bases lay outside the gene matches. The CDR3 has 16 residues. Germline CDR1 SEHNR, CDR2 FQNEAQ (reference sequence).

This rearrangement joins TRBV30 to TRBJ1-2; D is ambiguous. V dropped 2 bases and J dropped 4 bases, with 11 bases sitting between them. The germline V gene encodes CDR1 GTSNPN and CDR2 SVGIG (reference sequence). This CDR3 has 13 residues. CDR3 region: CAWSFGQVYGYTF. The CDR3 nucleotides read TGTGCCTGGAGTTTTGGGCAGGTCTATGGCTACACCTTC.

The gene calls are TRBV7-9 and TRBJ1-6, with TRBD1 matching 10 bases. J gave up 6 bases and V 5 bases, and 4 bases lay outside the gene matches. The CDR3 loop spans 15 amino acids. CDR1 is SEHNR and CDR2 is FQNEAQ in the germline V gene (reference sequence). CDR3 residues: CASSSRDRGNSPLHF. CDR3 nucleotides: TGTGCCAGCAGCAGCCGGGACAGGGGTAATTCACCCCTCCACTTT.

This chain connects TRBV6-6 to TRBJ2-7; 8 bases are a match to TRBD1. V shed 6 bases, J shed 0 bases, and the junction held 13 bases outside the gene matches. CDR1 is MNHNY and CDR2 is SVGAGI in the germline V gene (reference sequence). This CDR3 is 17 amino acids long. For the CDR3, the DNA is TGTGCCAGCAGGCCAAAGGACAGGGAAGGGGGCTCCTACGAGCAGTACTTC. This gives the protein CASRPKDREGGSYEQYF.

This clonotype was seen a few times. This chain connects TRBV20-1 to TRBJ2-3; tentatively, D is TRBD1 (5 bases). V was shortened by 5 bases and J by 4 bases, with 16 bases between the two germline ends. The CDR3 loop spans 14 amino acids. Looked up from germline, CDR1 is DFQATT and CDR2 is SNEGSKA (reference sequence). Written as DNA, the CDR3 is TGCAGTGCTCCGTCCTTGGAAGGGGCAGATACGCAGTATTTT. Its protein product is CSAPSLEGADTQYF.

V gene TRBV5-1 combines with J gene TRBJ2-2, with 8 bases identical to TRBD2. Germline CDR1 reads SGHRS; CDR2 reads YFSETQ. The junction had 8 bases not matched to a gene; V was cut back by 3 bases and J by 1 base. This CDR3 is 17 amino acids long. The CDR3 protein is CASSSTFLAGNTGELFF. The CDR3 DNA reads as TGCGCCAGCAGCTCAACCTTTCTAGCGGGGAACACCGGGGAGCTGTTTTTT.

This clonotype was seen a handful of times. This rearrangement joins TRBV29-1 to TRBJ2-1; TRBD2 matches 9 bases. The CDR3 runs 19 residues. CDR1 SQVTM and CDR2 ANQGSEA come from the germline V gene. V dropped 1 base and J dropped 4; count of bases not matched to a gene: 17. The CDR3 sequence: CSVEVEGQPTSGLYNEQFF. CDR3 bases: TGCAGCGTTGAAGTGGAGGGACAGCCGACTAGCGGACTGTACAATGAGCAGTTCTTC.

This clonotype was observed a handful of times. The chain employs TRBV5-1 and TRBJ2-4; TRBD2 might be the D (5 bases). CDR1 and CDR2 from the germline V gene are SGHRS and YFSETQ. The CDR3 sequence is 15 residues long. The ends were cut back, 1 base at V and 0 bases at J, with 8 bases in the middle. CDR3 nucleotide sequence: TGCGCCAGCAGCTTGACCGGGATAGCCAAAAACATTCAGTACTTC. Its protein product is CASSLTGIAKNIQYF.

The rearrangement links TRBV5-1 to TRBJ2-1; TRBD2 might be the D (6 bases). Trimming pared 4 bases from V and 5 bases from J, leaving 13 bases between. Germline V CDR1 and CDR2: SGHRS, YFSETQ. This CDR3 spans 14 amino acids. The CDR3 DNA reads TGCGCCAGCAGCGTCGGGACTTTAGACAATGAGCAGTTCTTC. It specifies CASSVGTLDNEQFF.

This clonotype was seen a handful of times. The chain has TRBV25-1 and TRBJ2-1; no reliable D call. The germline V gene encodes CDR1 MGHDK and CDR2 SYGVNS. The CDR3 has 16 residues. Trimming cost V 3 bases and J 7 bases, with 19 bases left between them. The CDR3 spells CASSDSRHPADNEQFF. For the CDR3, the DNA is TGTGCCAGCAGTGATTCCCGCCACCCGGCGGATAATGAGCAGTTCTTC. Variable domain in full (rest from reference TRBV25-1 and TRBJ2-1): EADIYQTPRYLVIGTGKKITLECSQTMGHDKMYWYQQDPGMELHLIHYSYGVNSTEKGDLSSESTVSRIRTEHFPLTLESARPSHTSQYLCASSDSRHPADNEQFFGPGTRLTVL.

The V and J genes are TRBV27 and TRBJ1-1; D is ambiguous. This CDR3 has 13 residues. Trimming took off 6 bases at V and 4 bases at J, with 12 bases between the two ends. Germline assignment: CDR1 MNHEY and CDR2 SMNVEV (reference sequence). CDR3 residues: CASRGSEGTEAFF. CDR3 sequence (DNA): TGTGCCAGCAGGGGCAGTGAGGGCACTGAAGCTTTCTTT.

The chain combines TRBV28 with TRBJ1-1; no clear D. V was pared by 1 base and J by 10 bases, with 13 bases between. The CDR3 is 13 amino acids. Germline loops: CDR1 MDHEN, CDR2 SYDVKM. The CDR3 nucleotides read TGTGCCAGCAGTTTATTTGGTATAATAGGAGCTTTCTTT. This sequence encodes CASSLFGIIGAFF. The whole variable domain, filled in from reference TRBV28 and TRBJ1-1, reads DVKVTQSSRYLVKRTGEKVFLECVQDMDHENMFWYRQDPGLGLRLIYFSYDVKMKEKGDIPEGYSVSREKKERFSLILESASTNQTSMYLCASSLFGIIGAFFGQGTRLTVV.